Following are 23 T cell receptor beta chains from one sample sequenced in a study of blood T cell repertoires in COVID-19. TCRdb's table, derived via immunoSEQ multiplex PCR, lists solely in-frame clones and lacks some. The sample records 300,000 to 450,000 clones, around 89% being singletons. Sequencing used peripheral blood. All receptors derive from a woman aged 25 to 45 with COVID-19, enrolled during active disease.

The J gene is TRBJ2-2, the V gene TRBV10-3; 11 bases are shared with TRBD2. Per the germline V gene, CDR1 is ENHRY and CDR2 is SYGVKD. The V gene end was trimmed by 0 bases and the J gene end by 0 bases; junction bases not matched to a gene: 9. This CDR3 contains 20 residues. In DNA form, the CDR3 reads TGTGCCATCAGTGAGTCGCGGGGGCTAGCGGGGGGATCGAACACCGGGGAGCTGTTTTTT. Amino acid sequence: CAISESRGLAGGSNTGELFF.

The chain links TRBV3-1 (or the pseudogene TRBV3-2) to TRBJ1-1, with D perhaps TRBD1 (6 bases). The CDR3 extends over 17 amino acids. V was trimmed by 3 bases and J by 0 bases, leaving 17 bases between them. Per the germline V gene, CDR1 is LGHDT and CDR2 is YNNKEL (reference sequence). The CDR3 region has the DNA TGTGCCAGCAGCCAGTTATTCGCGGACAGTATGAACACTGAAGCTTTCTTT. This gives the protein CASSQLFADSMNTEAFF.

The CDR3 protein is CASSPPTGTTDTQYF. The CDR3 DNA follows: TGTGCCAGCAGCCCACCGACAGGCACCACAGATACGCAGTATTTT. The rearrangement uses TRBV7-9 and TRBJ2-3; possibly TRBD1 for D (6 bases). The CDR3 runs to 15 residues. Trimming took 5 bases from V and 2 from J, leaving 14 bases between them. CDR1 is SEHNR and CDR2 is FQNEAQ in the germline V gene (reference sequence).

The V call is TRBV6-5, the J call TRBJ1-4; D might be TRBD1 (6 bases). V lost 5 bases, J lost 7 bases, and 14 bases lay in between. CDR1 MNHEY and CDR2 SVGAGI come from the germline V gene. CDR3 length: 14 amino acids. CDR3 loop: CASSLRGLGEKLFF. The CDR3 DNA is TGTGCCAGCAGTCTGAGGGGGTTAGGTGAAAAACTGTTTTTT.

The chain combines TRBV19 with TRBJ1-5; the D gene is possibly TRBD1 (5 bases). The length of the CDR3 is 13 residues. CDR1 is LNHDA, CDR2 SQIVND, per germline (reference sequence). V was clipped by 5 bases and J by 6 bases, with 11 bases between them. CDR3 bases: TGTGCCAGTAGTCGGGGGGTCGGTCAGCCCCAGCATTTT. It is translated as CASSRGVGQPQHF.

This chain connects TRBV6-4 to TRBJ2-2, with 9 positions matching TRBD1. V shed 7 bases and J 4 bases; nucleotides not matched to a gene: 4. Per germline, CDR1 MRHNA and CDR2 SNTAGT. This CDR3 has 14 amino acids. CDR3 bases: TGTGCCAGCATTGTGACAGGGGGCACCGGGGAGCTGTTTTTT. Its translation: CASIVTGGTGELFF.

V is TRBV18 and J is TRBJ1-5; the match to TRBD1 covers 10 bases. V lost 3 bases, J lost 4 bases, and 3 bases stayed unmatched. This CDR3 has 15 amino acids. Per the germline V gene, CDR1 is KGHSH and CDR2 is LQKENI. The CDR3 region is CASSPGTGVNQPQHF. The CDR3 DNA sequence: TGTGCCAGCTCACCCGGGACAGGGGTGAATCAGCCCCAGCATTTT.

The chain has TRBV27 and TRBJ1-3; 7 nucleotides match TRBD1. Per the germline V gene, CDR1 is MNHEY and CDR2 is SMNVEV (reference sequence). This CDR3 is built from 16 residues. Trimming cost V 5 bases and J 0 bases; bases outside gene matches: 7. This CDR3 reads CASSLTGTASGNTIYF. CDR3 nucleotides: TGTGCCAGCAGTCTAACGGGGACAGCCTCTGGAAACACCATATATTTT.

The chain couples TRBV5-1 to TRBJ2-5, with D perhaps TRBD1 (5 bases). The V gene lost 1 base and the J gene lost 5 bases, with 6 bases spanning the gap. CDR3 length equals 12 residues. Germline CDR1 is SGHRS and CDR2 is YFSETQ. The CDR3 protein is CASSLKGETQYF. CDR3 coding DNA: TGCGCCAGCAGCTTGAAGGGGGAGACCCAGTACTTC.

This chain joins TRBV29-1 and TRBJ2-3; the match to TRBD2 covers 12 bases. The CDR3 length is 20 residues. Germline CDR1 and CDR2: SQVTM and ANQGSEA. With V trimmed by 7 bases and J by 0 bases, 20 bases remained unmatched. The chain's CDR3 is CSARGVRLAGASPSTDTQYF. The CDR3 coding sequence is TGCAGCGCCCGAGGGGTGCGACTAGCGGGGGCGAGCCCTAGCACAGATACGCAGTATTTT.

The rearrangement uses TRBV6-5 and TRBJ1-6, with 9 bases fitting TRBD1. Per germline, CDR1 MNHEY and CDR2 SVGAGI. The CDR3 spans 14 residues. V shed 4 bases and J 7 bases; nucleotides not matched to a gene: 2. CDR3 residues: CASSWDRENSPLHF. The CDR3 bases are TGTGCCAGCAGTTGGGACAGGGAAAATTCACCCCTCCACTTT.

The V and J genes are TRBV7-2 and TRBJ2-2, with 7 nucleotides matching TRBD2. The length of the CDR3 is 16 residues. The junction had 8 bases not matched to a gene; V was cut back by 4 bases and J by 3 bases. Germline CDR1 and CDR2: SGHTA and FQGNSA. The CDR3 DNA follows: TGTGCCAGCAGCTCCCCGACTAGCAGGGACACCGGGGAGCTGTTTTTT. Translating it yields CASSSPTSRDTGELFF.

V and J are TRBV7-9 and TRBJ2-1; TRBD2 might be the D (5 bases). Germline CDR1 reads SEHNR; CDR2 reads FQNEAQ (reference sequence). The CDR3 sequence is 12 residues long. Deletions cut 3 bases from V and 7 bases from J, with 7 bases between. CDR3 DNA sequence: TGTGCCAGCAGCTTTAGCGTTAATGAGCAGTTCTTC. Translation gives CASSFSVNEQFF.

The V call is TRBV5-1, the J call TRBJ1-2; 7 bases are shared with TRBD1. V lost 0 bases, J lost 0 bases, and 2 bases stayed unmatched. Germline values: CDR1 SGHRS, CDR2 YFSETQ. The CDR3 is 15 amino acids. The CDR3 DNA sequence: TGCGCCAGCAGCTTGGGGGACAGACCTAACTATGGCTACACCTTC. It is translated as CASSLGDRPNYGYTF. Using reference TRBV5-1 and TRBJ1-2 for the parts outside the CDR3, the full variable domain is KAGVTQTPRYLIKTRGQQVTLSCSPISGHRSVSWYQQTPGQGLQFLFEYFSETQRNKGNFPGRFSGRQFSNSRSEMNVSTLELGDSALYLCASSLGDRPNYGYTFGSGTRLTVV.

This CDR3 is CASSPVGEGSETQYF. CDR3 coding DNA: TGTGCCAGCAGTCCCGTTGGAGAGGGATCCGAGACCCAGTACTTC. The rearrangement uses TRBV27 and TRBJ2-5; possible D gene TRBD2, 5 bases. CDR1 and CDR2 (germline): MNHEY, SMNVEV (reference sequence). The CDR3 consists of 15 residues. Trimming removed 5 bases from V and 5 bases from J, with 18 bases in between.

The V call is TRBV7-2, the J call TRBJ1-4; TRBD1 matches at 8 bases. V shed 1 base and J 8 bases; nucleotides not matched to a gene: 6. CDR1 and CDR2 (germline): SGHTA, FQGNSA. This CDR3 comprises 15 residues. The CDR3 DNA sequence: TGTGCCAGCAGCTTAGGGACAGGGATATCGGAAAAACTGTTTTTT. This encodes CASSLGTGISEKLFF.

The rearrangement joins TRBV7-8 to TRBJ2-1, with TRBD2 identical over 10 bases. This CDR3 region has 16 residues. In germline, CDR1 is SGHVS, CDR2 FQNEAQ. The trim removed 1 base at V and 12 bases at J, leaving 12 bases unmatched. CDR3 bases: TGTGCCAGCAGCTTAGTTGAGTCTAGCGGGAGAAGAGGGCAGTTCTTC. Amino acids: CASSLVESSGRRGQFF.

The CDR3 DNA is TGTGCCAGCAGCCAACGACAGGGGGGCTATGGCTACACCTTC. Amino acids: CASSQRQGGYGYTF. The chain has TRBV3-1 (or the pseudogene TRBV3-2) and TRBJ1-2, with TRBD1 matching 9 bases. V was pared by 2 bases and J by 4 bases, with 2 bases of the junction left unmatched. CDR3 length: 14 residues. Germline V gene lookup returns CDR1 LGHDT and CDR2 YNNKEL (reference sequence).

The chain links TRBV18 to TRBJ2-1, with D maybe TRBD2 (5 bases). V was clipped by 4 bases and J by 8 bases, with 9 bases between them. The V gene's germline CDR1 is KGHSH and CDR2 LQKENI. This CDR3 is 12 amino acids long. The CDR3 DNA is TGTGCCAGCTCACGAGCCGGGGATGAGCAGTTCTTC. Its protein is CASSRAGDEQFF.

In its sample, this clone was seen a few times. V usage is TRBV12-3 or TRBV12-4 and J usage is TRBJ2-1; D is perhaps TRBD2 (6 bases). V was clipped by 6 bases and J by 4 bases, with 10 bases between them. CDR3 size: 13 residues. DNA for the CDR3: TGTGCCAGCAGCCGAGGGACTTACAATGAGCAGTTCTTC. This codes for CASSRGTYNEQFF.

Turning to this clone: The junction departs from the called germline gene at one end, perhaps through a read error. In DNA form, the CDR3 reads TGTGCTAGCAGCCCGGGGACAGGCGACGAAGCTTTCTTT. Its translation: CASSPGTGDEAFF. V is TRBV7-7 and J is TRBJ1-1, with 8 bases matching TRBD1. There are 13 residues in the CDR3. Germline lookup yields CDR1 SSHAT and CDR2 FNYEAQ (reference sequence).

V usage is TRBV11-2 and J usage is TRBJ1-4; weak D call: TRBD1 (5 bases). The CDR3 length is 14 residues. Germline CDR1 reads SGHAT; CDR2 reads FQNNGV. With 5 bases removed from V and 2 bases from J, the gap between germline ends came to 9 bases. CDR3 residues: CASSLGGTNEKLFF. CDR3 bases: TGTGCCAGCAGCCTGGGGGGGACTAATGAAAAACTGTTTTTT.

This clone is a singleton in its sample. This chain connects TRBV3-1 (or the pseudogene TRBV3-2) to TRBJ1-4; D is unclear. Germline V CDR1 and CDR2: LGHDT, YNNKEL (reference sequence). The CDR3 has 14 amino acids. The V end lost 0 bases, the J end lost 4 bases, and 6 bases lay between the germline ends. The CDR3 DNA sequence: TGTGCCAGCAGCCAAGATATACTTAATGAAAAACTGTTTTTT. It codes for CASSQDILNEKLFF.